Presented here are 13 T cell receptor beta chains from one specimen sequenced in a study of shared clonotypes between healthy human individuals. Assay: immunoSEQ multiplex PCR; the TCRdb copy retains only in-frame clones and omits some. Among about 590,000 clones, around 95% were seen once, and the ten largest hold 0.11%. As defined, naive CD8 cells were CD45RO-negative and positively selected for CCR7, with terminally differentiated effector memory CD45RA+ cells excluded. The sequenced sample was naive CD8+ T cells sorted from blood. All receptors derive from a woman under 40 in good health.

This sequence joins TRBV19 and TRBJ2-7, with no clear D. Trimming removed 3 bases from V and 0 bases from J, with 9 bases in between. CDR3 size: 14 residues. The germline gives CDR1 LNHDA, CDR2 SQIVND (reference sequence). The CDR3 spells CASSMGSDSYEQYF. CDR3 DNA sequence: TGTGCCAGTAGTATGGGCAGTGACTCCTACGAGCAGTACTTC.

This chain joins TRBV10-1 and TRBJ2-3; D is unresolved. Deletions cut 6 bases from V and 0 bases from J, with 13 bases between. CDR1 and CDR2 from the germline V gene are WNHNN and SYGVQD (reference sequence). The CDR3 has 15 residues. CDR3 bases: TGCGCCAGCAGAGGCGCGGAAACTAGCACAGATACGCAGTATTTT. It translates to CASRGAETSTDTQYF.

The V call is TRBV28, the J call TRBJ1-1; tentatively, D is TRBD1 (5 bases). V was shortened by 4 bases and J by 5 bases, with 17 bases between the two germline ends. This CDR3 has 15 residues. Germline loops: CDR1 MDHEN, CDR2 SYDVKM. CDR3 sequence reads: CASSSLSGLGTEAFF. For the CDR3, the DNA is TGTGCCAGCAGTTCCCTTTCAGGGCTCGGGACTGAAGCTTTCTTT.

This chain uses TRBV5-6 with TRBJ1-2; the D gene is possibly TRBD1 (6 bases). The CDR3 is 16 residues long. Germline V gives CDR1 SGHDT, CDR2 YYEEEE. The germline V and J ends were trimmed by 0 bases and 5 bases, with 17 bases remaining between them. CDR3 region: CASSLAGTPLWYGYTF. CDR3 bases: TGTGCCAGCAGCTTGGCCGGGACACCCTTATGGTATGGCTACACCTTC.

The rearrangement joins TRBV27 to TRBJ2-5; D possibly corresponds to TRBD2 (5 bases). The germline V gene encodes CDR1 MNHEY and CDR2 SMNVEV (reference sequence). Deletions cut 6 bases from V and 3 bases from J, with 17 bases between. The CDR3 runs to 15 residues. CDR3 nucleotide sequence: TGTGCCAGCAGCCCCGTCGAGGGTTCAGAAGAGACCCAGTACTTC. It specifies CASSPVEGSEETQYF.

V and J are TRBV13 and TRBJ2-3, with TRBD1 matching over 11 bases. CDR3 length: 14 amino acids. V lost 5 bases to trimming and J lost 5 bases; unmatched junction nucleotides: 3. The V gene's germline CDR1 is PRHDT and CDR2 FYEKMQ (reference sequence). The CDR3 sequence: CASSGTGGRDTQYF. The CDR3 nucleotides are TGTGCCAGCAGCGGGACAGGGGGTAGAGATACGCAGTATTTT.

Only one count was recorded for this clone. This CDR3 is also generated by other DNA sequences in the sample. The chain uses TRBV13 and TRBJ2-7; maybe TRBD1 (6 bases). CDR3 length: 13 residues. Germline V gene data show CDR1 as PRHDT and CDR2 as FYEKMQ (reference sequence). Trimming removed 5 bases from V and 2 bases from J, with 10 bases in between. CDR3 in DNA: TGTGCCAGCAGCCCTCAGGGGACCTACGAGCAGTACTTC. Translating it yields CASSPQGTYEQYF.

The chain combines TRBV9 with TRBJ1-2; D might be TRBD1 (6 bases). The ends were cut back, 3 bases at V and 2 bases at J, with 14 bases in the middle. CDR1 SGDLS and CDR2 YYNGEE come from the germline V gene. The CDR3 length is 15 residues. CDR3 residues: CASSGMRDNNYGYTF. CDR3 DNA: TGTGCCAGCAGCGGAATGAGGGACAACAACTATGGCTACACCTTC.

The rearrangement links TRBV5-6 to TRBJ2-5, with a weak D call TRBD2 (6 bases). CDR1 SGHDT and CDR2 YYEEEE come from the germline V gene. This CDR3 is built from 13 residues. The V and J ends lost 3 bases and 2 bases respectively, with 8 bases between them. CDR3 DNA: TGTGCCAGCAGCTCTAGCGAACAAGAGACCCAGTACTTC. Translation: CASSSSEQETQYF.

This clone has just one count. CDR3 residues: CASSAGTDLSYEQYF. The CDR3 nucleotides are TGTGCCAGCAGCGCAGGGACAGACCTCTCCTACGAGCAGTACTTC. This chain connects TRBV11-2 to TRBJ2-7, with 7 bases fitting TRBD1. The V and J ends lost 5 bases and 0 bases, in that order; junction bases with no gene match: 7. Germline CDR1 is SGHAT and CDR2 is FQNNGV. CDR3 length: 15 residues. Variable domain in full (rest from reference TRBV11-2 and TRBJ2-7): EAGVAQSPRYKIIEKRQSVAFWCNPISGHATLYWYQQILGQGPKLLIQFQNNGVVDDSQLPKDRFSAERLKGVDSTLKIQPAKLEDSAVYLCASSAGTDLSYEQYFGPGTRLTVT.

J is TRBJ1-2 and V is TRBV28; possible D gene TRBD1, 5 bases. From germline, CDR1 is MDHEN and CDR2 SYDVKM. The CDR3 runs to 14 residues. Trimming removed 7 bases at V and 2 bases at J, with 14 bases between. Here the CDR3 DNA reads TGTGCCAGCACCACCCCCCAGGGAAACTATGGCTACACCTTC. It translates to CASTTPQGNYGYTF.

The chain employs TRBV7-6 and TRBJ2-1; tentative D call: TRBD1 (6 bases). The CDR3 sequence is 12 residues long. Trimming pared 7 bases from V and 6 bases from J, leaving 10 bases between. Per the germline V gene, CDR1 is SGHVS and CDR2 is FNYEAQ. This chain's CDR3 is CASKDSRNEQFF. In DNA, the CDR3 is TGTGCCAGCAAGGACAGCCGCAATGAGCAGTTCTTC.

V is TRBV28 and J is TRBJ2-1; 7 nucleotides match TRBD2. J gave up 3 bases and V 5 bases, and 13 bases lay outside the gene matches. CDR1 and CDR2 (germline): MDHEN, SYDVKM. The CDR3 is 17 residues long. The CDR3 here is CASSPDMTGGNYNEQFF. CDR3 DNA: TGTGCCAGCAGTCCTGATATGACGGGAGGTAACTACAATGAGCAGTTCTTC.